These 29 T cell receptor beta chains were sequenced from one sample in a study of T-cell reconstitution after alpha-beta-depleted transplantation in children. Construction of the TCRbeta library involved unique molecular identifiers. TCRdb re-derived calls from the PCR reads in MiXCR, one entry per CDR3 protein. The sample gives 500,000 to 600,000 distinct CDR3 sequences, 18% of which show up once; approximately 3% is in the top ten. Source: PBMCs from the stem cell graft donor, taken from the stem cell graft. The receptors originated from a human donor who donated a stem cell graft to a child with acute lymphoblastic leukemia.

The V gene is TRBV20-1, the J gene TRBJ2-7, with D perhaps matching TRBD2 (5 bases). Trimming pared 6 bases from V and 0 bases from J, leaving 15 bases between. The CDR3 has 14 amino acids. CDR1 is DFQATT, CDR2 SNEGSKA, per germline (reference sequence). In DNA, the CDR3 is TGCAGTGCCCCCCGACCGGGGAGCTCCTACGAGCAGTACTTC. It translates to CSAPRPGSSYEQYF.

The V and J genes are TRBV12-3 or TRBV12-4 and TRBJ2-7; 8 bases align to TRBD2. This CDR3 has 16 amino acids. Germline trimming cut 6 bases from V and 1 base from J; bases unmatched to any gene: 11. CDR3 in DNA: TGTGCCAGCAGCTCGTCCTCGAGCGGGAGATCCTACGAGCAGTACTTC. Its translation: CASSSSSSGRSYEQYF.

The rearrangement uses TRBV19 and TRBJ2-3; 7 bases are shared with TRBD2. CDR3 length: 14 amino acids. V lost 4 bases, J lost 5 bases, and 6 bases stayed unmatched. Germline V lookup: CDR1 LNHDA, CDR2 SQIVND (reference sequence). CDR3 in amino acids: CASSTPGLQDTQYF. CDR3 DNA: TGTGCCAGTAGTACCCCGGGACTACAAGATACGCAGTATTTT.

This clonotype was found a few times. The CDR3 loop reads CSVEDGLAGEGAYTDTQYF. CDR3 bases: TGCAGCGTTGAAGATGGACTAGCGGGAGAGGGGGCCTACACAGATACGCAGTATTTT. The chain links TRBV29-1 to TRBJ2-3; 13 nucleotides agree with TRBD2. Looked up from germline, CDR1 is SQVTM and CDR2 is ANQGSEA. V was pared by 0 bases and J by 2 bases, with 11 bases of the junction left unmatched. This CDR3 comprises 19 residues.

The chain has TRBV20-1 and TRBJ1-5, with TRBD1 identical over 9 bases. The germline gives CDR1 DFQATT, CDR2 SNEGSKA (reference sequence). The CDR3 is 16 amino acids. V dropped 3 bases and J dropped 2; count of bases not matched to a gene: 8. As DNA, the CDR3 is TGCAGTGCTAGTAAACAGGGGGCCGCAGGCAATCAGCCCCAGCATTTT. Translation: CSASKQGAAGNQPQHF.

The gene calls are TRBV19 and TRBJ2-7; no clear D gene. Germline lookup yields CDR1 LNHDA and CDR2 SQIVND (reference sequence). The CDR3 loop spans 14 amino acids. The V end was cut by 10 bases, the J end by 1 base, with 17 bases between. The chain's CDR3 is CATPTALLSYEQYF. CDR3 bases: TGTGCCACCCCAACAGCGCTCCTTTCCTACGAGCAGTACTTC.

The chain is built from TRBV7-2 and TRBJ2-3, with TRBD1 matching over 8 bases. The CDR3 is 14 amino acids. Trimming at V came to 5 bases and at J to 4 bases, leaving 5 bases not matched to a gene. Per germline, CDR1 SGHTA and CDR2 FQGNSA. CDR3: CASSPSGGPDTQYF. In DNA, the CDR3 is TGTGCCAGCAGCCCCTCAGGGGGCCCAGATACGCAGTATTTT.

The CDR3 is CASSRLAPPGDNEQFF. CDR3 DNA: TGTGCCAGTAGTCGGCTAGCGCCCCCCGGGGACAATGAGCAGTTCTTC. The V gene is TRBV19, the J gene TRBJ2-1; D perhaps matches TRBD2 (6 bases). CDR3 length equals 16 residues. V lost 5 bases, J lost 5 bases, and 19 bases lay in between. Per germline, CDR1 LNHDA and CDR2 SQIVND (reference sequence).

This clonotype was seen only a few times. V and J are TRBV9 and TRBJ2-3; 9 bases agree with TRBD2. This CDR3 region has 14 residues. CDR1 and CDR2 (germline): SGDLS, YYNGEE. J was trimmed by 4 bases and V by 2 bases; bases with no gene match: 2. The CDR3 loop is CASSVQREADTQYF. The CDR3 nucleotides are TGTGCCAGCAGCGTCCAGCGGGAGGCAGATACGCAGTATTTT.

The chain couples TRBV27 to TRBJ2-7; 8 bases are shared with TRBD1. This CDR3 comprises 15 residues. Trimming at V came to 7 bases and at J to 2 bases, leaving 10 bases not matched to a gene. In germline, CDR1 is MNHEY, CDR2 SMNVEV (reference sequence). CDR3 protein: CASTPLGQGPYEQYF. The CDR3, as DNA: TGTGCCAGCACCCCCCTAGGACAGGGACCCTACGAGCAGTACTTC.

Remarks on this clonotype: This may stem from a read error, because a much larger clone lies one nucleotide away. CDR3 residues: CASGRSFPYERYF. The CDR3 DNA reads as TGTGCCAGCGGCCGGTCTTTTCCCTACGAGCGGTACTTC. The J gene is TRBJ2-7, the V gene TRBV2, with D unclear. Germline values: CDR1 SNHLY, CDR2 FYNNEI. CDR3 length: 13 amino acids.

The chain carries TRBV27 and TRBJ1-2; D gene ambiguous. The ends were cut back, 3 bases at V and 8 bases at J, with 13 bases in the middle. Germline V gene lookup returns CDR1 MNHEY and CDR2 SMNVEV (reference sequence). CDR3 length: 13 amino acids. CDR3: CASSFSLVYGYTF. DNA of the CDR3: TGTGCCAGCAGTTTCTCCCTTGTCTACGGCTACACCTTC.

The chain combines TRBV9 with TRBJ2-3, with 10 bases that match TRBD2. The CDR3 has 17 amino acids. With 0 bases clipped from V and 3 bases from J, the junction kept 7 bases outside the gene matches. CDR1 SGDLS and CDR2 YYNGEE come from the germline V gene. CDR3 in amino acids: CASSVASSGSGTDTQYF. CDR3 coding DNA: TGTGCCAGCAGCGTAGCGTCTAGCGGGAGCGGGACAGATACGCAGTATTTT.

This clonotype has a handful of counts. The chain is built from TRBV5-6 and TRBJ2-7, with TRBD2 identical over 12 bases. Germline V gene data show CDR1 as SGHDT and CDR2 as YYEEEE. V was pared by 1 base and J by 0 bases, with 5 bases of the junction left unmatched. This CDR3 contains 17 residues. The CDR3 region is CASSLFLAGGPSYEQYF. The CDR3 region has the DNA TGTGCCAGCAGCTTGTTCCTAGCGGGAGGGCCCTCCTACGAGCAGTACTTC.

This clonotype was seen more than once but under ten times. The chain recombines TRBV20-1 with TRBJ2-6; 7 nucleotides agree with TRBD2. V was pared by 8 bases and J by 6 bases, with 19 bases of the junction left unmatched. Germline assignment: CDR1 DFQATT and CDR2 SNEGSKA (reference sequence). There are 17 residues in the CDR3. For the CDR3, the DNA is TGCAGTCCGGCCCAGCCCAAAGCGGGGCTCTCGGCCAACGTCCTGACTTTC. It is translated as CSPAQPKAGLSANVLTF.

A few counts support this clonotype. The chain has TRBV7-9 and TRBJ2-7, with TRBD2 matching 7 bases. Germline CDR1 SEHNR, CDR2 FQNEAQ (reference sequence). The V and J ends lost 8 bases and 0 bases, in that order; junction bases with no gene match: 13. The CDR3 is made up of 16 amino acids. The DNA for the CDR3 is TGTGCCAGCCCCCCGCCAGGGCTAGCGGTCTCCTACGAGCAGTACTTC. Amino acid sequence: CASPPPGLAVSYEQYF.

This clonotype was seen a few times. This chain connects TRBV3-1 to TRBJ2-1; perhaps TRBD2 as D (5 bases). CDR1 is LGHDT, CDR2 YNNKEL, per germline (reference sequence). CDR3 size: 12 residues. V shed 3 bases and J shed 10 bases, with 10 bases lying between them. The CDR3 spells CASSHRREEQFF. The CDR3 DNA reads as TGTGCCAGCAGCCATCGCCGGGAAGAGCAGTTCTTC.

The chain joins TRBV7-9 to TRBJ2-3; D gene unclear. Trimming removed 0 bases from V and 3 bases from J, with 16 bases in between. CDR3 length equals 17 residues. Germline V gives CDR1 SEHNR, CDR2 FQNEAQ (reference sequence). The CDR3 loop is CASSLAKTTVRTDTQYF. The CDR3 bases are TGTGCCAGCAGCTTAGCAAAGACCACGGTGAGAACAGATACGCAGTATTTT.

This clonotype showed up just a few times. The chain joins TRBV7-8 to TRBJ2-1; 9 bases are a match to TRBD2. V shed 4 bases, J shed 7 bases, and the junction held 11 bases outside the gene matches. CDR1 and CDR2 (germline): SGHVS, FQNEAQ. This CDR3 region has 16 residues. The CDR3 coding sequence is TGTGCCAGCAGCTGGGGGACTAGCTCCACTCTGAATGAGCAGTTCTTC. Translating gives CASSWGTSSTLNEQFF.

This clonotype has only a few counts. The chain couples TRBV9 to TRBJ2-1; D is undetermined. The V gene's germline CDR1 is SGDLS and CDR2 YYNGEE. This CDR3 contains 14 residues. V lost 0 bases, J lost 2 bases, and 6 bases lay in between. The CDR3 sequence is CASSVGRAYNEQFF. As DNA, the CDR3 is TGTGCCAGCAGCGTAGGAAGGGCCTACAATGAGCAGTTCTTC.

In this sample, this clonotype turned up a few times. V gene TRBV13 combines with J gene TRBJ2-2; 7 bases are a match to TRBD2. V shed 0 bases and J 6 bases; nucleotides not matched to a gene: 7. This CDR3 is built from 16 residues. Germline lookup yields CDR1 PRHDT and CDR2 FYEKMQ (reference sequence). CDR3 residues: CASSLGSAGVAGELFF. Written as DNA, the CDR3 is TGTGCCAGCAGCTTAGGGTCTGCGGGAGTGGCCGGGGAGCTGTTTTTT. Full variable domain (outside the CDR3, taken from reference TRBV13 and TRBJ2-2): AAGVIQSPRHLIKEKRETATLKCYPIPRHDTVYWYQQGPGQDPQFLISFYEKMQSDKGSIPDRFSAQQFSDYHSELNMSSLELGDSALYFCASSLGSAGVAGELFFGEGSRLTVL.

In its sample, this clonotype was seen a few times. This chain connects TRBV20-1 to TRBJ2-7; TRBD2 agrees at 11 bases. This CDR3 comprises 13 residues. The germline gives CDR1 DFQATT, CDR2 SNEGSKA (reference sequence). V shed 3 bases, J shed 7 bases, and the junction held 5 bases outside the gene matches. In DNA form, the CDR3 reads TGCAGTGCTAGGGCTAGCGGGGGGAGGGAGCAGTACTTC. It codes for CSARASGGREQYF.

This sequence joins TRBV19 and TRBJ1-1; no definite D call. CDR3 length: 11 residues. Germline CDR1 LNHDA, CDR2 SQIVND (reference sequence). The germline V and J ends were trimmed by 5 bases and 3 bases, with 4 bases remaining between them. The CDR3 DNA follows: TGTGCCAGTAGTCATTACACTGAAGCTTTCTTT. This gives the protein CASSHYTEAFF.

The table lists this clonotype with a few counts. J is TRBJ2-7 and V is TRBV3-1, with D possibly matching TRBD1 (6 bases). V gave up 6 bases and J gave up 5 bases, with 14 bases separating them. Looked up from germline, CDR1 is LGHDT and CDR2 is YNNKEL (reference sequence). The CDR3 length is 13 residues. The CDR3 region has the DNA TGTGCCAGCAGGCTTCAGGGGTCGGACGAGCAGTACTTC. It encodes CASRLQGSDEQYF.

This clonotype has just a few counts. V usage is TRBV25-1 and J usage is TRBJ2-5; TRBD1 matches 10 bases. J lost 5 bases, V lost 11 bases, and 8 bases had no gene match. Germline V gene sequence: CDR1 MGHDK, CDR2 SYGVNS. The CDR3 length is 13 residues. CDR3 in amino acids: CASGTGESETQYF. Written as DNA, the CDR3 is TGTGCCTCCGGGACAGGGGAAAGTGAGACCCAGTACTTC.

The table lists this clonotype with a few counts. CDR3 in DNA: TGTGCCAGCAGCCAAAGGACAGGCCCAGATACGCAGTATTTT. This gives the protein CASSQRTGPDTQYF. The V gene is TRBV4-2, the J gene TRBJ2-3; 7 bases agree with TRBD1. The CDR3 totals 14 residues. J was trimmed by 4 bases and V by 2 bases; bases with no gene match: 3. Germline V lookup: CDR1 LGHNA, CDR2 YNFKEQ.

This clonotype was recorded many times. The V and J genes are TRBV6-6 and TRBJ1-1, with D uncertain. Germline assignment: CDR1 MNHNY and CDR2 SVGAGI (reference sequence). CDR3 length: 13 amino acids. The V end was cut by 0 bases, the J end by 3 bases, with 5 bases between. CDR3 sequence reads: CASSYSKDTEAFF. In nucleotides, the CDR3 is TGTGCCAGCAGTTACTCTAAGGACACTGAAGCTTTCTTT.

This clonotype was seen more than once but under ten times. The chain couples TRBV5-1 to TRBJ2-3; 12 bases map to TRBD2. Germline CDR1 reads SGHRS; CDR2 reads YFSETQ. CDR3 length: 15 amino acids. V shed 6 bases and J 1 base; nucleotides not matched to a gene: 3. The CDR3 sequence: CASTRTSGGTDTQYF. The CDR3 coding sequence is TGCGCCAGCACCCGGACTAGCGGGGGCACAGATACGCAGTATTTT.

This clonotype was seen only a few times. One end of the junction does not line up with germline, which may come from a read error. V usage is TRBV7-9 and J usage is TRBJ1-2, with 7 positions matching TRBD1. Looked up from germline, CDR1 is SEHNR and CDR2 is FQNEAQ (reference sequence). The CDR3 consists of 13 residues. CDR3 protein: CASTLGQAYGYTF. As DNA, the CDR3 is TGTGCCAGCACCTTAGGACAGGCCTATGGCTACACCTTC.